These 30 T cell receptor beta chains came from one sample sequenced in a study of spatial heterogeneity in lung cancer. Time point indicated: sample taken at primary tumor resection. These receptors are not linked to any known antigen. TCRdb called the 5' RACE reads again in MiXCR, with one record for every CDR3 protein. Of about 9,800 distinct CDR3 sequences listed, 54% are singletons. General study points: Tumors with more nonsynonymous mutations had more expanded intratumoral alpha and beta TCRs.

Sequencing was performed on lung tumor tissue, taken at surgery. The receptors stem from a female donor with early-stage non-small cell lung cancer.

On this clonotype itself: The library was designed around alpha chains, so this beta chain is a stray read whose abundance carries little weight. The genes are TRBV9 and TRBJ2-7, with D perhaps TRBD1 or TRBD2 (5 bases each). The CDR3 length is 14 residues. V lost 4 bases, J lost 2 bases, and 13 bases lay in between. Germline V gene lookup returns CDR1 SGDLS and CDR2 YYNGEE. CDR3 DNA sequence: TGTGCCAGCAGCCTAGGGGACGGTCCCTACGAGCAGTACTTC. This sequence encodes CASSLGDGPYEQYF.

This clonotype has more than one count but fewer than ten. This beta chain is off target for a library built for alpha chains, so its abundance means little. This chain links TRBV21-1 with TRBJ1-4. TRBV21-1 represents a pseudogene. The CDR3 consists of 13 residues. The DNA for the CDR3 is TGTGCCAGCAGCACGTTACTCAATGAAAAACTGTTTTTT. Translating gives CASSTLLNEKLFF.

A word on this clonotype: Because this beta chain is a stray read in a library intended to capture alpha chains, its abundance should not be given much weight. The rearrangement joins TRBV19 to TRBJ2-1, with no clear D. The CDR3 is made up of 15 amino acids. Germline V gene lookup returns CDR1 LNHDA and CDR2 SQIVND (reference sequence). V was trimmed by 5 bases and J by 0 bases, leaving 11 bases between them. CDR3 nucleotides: TGTGCCAGTAGTCTGTTCCGGAACTCCTACAATGAGCAGTTCTTC. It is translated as CASSLFRNSYNEQFF.

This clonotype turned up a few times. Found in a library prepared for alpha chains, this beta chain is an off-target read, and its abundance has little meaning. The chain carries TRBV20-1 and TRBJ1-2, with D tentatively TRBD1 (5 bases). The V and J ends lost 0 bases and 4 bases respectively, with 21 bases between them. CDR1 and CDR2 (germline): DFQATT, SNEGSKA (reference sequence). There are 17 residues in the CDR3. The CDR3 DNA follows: TGCAGTGCTAGAGATCGGCAGGACAAGCTCTTCCGCTATGGCTACACCTTC. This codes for CSARDRQDKLFRYGYTF.

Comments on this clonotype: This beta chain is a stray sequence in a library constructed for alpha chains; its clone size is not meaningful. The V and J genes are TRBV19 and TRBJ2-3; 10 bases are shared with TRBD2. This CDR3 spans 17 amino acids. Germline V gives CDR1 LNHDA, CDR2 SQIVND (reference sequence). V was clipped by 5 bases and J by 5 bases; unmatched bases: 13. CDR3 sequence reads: CASSPEGSGGAGDTQYF. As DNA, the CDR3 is TGTGCCAGTAGTCCGGAGGGGAGCGGGGGGGCCGGAGATACGCAGTATTTT.

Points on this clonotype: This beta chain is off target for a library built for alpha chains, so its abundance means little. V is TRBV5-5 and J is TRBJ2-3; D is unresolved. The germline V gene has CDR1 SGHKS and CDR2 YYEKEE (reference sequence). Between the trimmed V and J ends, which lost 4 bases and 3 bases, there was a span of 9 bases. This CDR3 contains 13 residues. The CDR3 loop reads CASSLSVTDTQYF. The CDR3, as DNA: TGTGCCAGCAGCCTCTCTGTGACAGATACGCAGTATTTT.

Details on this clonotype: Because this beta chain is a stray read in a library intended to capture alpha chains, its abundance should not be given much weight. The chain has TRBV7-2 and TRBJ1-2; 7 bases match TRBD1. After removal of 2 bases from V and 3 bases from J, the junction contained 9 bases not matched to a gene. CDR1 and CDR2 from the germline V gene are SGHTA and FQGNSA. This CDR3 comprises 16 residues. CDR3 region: CASSLSRVQGYYGYTF. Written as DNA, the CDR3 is TGTGCCAGCAGCTTAAGCCGGGTACAGGGGTACTATGGCTACACCTTC.

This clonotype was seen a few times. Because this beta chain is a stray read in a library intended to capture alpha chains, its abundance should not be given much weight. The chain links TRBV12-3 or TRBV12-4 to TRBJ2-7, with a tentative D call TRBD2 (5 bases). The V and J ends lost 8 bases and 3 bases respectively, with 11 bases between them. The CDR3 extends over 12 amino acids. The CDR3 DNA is TGTGCCAGCGGAGGAGTGATCTACGAGCAGTACTTC. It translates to CASGGVIYEQYF.

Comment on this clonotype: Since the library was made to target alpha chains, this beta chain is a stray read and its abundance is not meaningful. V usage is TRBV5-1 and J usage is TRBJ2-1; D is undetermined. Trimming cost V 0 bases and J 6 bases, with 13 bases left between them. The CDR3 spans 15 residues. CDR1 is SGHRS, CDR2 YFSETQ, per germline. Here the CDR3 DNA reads TGCGCCAGCAGCTTGGCGCAAGGATGGGGCAATGAGCAGTTCTTC. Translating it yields CASSLAQGWGNEQFF.

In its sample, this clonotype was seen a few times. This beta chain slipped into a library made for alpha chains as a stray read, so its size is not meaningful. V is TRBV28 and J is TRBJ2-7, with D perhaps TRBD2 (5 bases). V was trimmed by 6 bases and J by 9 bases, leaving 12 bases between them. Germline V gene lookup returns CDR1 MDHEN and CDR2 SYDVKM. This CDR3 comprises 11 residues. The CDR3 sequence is CASSRHGVQYF. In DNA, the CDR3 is TGTGCCAGCAGCCGCCACGGGGTGCAGTACTTC.

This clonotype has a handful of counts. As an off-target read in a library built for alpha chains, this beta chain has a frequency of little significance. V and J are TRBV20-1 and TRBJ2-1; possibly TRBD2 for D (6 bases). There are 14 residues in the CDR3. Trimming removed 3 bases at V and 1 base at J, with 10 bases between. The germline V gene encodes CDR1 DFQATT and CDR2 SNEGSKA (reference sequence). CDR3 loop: CSARRRASYNEQFF. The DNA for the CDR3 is TGCAGTGCTAGGCGGAGGGCGTCCTACAATGAGCAGTTCTTC.

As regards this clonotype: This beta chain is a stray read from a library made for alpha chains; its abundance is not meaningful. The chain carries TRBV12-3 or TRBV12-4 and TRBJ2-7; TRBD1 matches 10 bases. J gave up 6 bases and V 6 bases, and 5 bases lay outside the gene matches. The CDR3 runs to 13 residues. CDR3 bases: TGTGCCAGCAGCGGGACAGGGGACCGCGAGCAGTACTTC. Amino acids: CASSGTGDREQYF.

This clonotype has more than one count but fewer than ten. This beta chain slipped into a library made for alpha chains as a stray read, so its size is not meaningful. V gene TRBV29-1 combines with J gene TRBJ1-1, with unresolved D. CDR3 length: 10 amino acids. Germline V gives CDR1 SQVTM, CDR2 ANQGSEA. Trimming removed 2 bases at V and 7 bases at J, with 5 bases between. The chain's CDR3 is CSVELNEAFF. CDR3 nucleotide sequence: TGCAGCGTTGAACTTAATGAAGCTTTCTTT. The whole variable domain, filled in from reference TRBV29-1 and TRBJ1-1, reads SAVISQKPSRDICQRGTSLTIQCQVDSQVTMMFWYRQQPGQSLTLIATANQGSEATYESGFVIDKFPISRPNLTFSTLTVSNMSPEDSSIYLCSVELNEAFFGQGTRLTVV.

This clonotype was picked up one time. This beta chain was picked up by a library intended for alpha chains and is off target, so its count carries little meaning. The CDR3 nucleotides are TGTGCCAGCGCTCGGGGGATGGCGCAAGAGACCCAGTACTTC. Its translation is CASARGMAQETQYF. The rearrangement links TRBV25-1 to TRBJ2-5, with D tentatively TRBD2 (6 bases). The CDR3 contains 14 residues. Germline CDR1 and CDR2: MGHDK and SYGVNS. V gave up 8 bases and J gave up 2 bases, with 15 bases separating them.

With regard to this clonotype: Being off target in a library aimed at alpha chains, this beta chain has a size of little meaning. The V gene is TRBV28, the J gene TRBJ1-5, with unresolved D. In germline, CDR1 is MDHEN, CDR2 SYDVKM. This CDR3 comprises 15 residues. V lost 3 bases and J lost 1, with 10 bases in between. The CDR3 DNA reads TGTGCCAGCAGTTTGGTCCAGGCGAGCAATCAGCCCCAGCATTTT. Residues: CASSLVQASNQPQHF. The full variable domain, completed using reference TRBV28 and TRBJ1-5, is DVKVTQSSRYLVKRTGEKVFLECVQDMDHENMFWYRQDPGLGLRLIYFSYDVKMKEKGDIPEGYSVSREKKERFSLILESASTNQTSMYLCASSLVQASNQPQHFGDGTRLSIL.

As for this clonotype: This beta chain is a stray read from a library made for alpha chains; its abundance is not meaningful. DNA of the CDR3: TGTGCCTGGAGTGTAAGGCTAGAGCACAATGAGCAGTTCTTC. It yields the protein CAWSVRLEHNEQFF. This chain uses TRBV30 with TRBJ2-1; D is unresolved. The CDR3 length is 14 residues. CDR1 and CDR2 (germline): GTSNPN, SVGIG (reference sequence). V gave up 0 bases and J gave up 5 bases, with 11 bases separating them. The whole variable domain, remainder taken from reference TRBV30 and TRBJ2-1, is SQTIHQWPATLVQPVGSPLSLECTVEGTSNPNLYWYRQAAGRGLQLLFYSVGIGQISSEVPQNLSASRPQDRQFILSSKKLLLSDSGFYLCAWSVRLEHNEQFFGPGTRLTVL.

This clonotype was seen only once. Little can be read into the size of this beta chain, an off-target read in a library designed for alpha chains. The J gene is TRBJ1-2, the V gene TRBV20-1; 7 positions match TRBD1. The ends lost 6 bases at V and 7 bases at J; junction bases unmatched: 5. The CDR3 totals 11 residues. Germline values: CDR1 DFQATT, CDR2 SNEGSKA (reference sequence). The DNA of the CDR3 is TGCAGTGCGCCTCGACAGGGTGGCTACACCTTC. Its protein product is CSAPRQGGYTF.

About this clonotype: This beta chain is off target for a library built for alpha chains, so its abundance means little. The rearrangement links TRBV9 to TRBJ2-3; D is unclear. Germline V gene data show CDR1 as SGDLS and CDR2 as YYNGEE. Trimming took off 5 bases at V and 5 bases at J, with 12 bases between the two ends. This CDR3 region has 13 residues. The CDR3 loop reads CASSPRWVDTQYF. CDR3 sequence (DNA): TGTGCCAGCAGTCCCCGCTGGGTAGATACGCAGTATTTT.

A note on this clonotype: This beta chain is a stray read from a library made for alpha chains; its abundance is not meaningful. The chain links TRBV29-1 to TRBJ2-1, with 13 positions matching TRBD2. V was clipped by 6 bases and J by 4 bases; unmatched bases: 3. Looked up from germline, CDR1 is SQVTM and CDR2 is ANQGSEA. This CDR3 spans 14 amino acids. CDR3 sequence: CSVPGLAGYNEQFF. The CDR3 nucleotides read TGCAGCGTCCCGGGACTAGCGGGGTACAATGAGCAGTTCTTC.

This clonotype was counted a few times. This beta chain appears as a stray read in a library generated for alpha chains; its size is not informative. The CDR3: CASSPGVGGSYNSPLHF. The CDR3 DNA reads TGTGCCAGCAGCCCGGGGGTCGGGGGCTCCTATAATTCACCCCTCCACTTT. The genes are TRBV7-9 and TRBJ1-6; D possibly corresponds to TRBD1 (5 bases). Trimming took 5 bases from V and 0 from J, leaving 14 bases between them. Germline-derived CDR1 and CDR2 are SEHNR and FQNEAQ (reference sequence). The CDR3 runs 17 residues.

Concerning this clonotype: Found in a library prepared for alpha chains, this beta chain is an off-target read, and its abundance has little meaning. The CDR3 is CATERGTGEQYF. As DNA, the CDR3 is TGTGCCACAGAGCGGGGAACGGGCGAGCAGTACTTC. The chain is built from TRBV6-5 and TRBJ2-7; 7 bases line up with TRBD2. The CDR3 is 12 residues long. J gave up 6 bases and V 10 bases, and 9 bases lay outside the gene matches. Germline V gene data show CDR1 as MNHEY and CDR2 as SVGAGI.

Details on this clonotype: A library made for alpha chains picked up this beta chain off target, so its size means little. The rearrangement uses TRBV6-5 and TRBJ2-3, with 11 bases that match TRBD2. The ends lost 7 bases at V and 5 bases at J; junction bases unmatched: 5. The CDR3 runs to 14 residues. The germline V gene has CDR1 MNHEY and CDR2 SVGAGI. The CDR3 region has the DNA TGTGCCAGCACCCTAGCGGGGGGAAGAGATACGCAGTATTTT. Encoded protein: CASTLAGGRDTQYF.

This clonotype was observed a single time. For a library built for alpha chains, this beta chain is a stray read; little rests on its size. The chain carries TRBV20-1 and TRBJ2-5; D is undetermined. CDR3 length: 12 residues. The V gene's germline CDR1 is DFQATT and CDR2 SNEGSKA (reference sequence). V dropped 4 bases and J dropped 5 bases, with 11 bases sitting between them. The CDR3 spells CSATYPDETQYF. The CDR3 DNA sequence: TGCAGTGCTACATACCCGGACGAGACCCAGTACTTC.

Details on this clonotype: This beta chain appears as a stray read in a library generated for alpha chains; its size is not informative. CDR3 DNA: TGCGCCAGCAGCCTACAGGGAACCGGGGAGCTGTTTTTT. Amino acid sequence: CASSLQGTGELFF. The chain joins TRBV5-1 to TRBJ2-2; a possible D gene is TRBD1 (6 bases). V was shortened by 4 bases and J by 5 bases, with 9 bases between the two germline ends. The CDR3 contains 13 residues. Germline lookup yields CDR1 SGHRS and CDR2 YFSETQ.

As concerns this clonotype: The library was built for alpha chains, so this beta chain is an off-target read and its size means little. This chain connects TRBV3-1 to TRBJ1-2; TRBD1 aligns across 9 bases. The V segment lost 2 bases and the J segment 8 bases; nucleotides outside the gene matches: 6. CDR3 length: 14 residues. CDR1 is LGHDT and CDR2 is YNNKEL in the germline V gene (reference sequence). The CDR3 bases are TGTGCCAGCAGCCAACCTGGGACAGGGAGAGGCTACACCTTC. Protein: CASSQPGTGRGYTF.

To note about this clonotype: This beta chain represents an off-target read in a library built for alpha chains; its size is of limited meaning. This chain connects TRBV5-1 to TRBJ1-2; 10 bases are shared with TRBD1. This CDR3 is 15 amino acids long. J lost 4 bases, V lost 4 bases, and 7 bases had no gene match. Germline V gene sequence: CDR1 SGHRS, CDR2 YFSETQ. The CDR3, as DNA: TGCGCCAGCAGCGCGCCGGACAGGGGGATCTATGGCTACACCTTC. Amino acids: CASSAPDRGIYGYTF. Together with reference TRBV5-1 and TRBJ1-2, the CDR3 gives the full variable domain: KAGVTQTPRYLIKTRGQQVTLSCSPISGHRSVSWYQQTPGQGLQFLFEYFSETQRNKGNFPGRFSGRQFSNSRSEMNVSTLELGDSALYLCASSAPDRGIYGYTFGSGTRLTVV.

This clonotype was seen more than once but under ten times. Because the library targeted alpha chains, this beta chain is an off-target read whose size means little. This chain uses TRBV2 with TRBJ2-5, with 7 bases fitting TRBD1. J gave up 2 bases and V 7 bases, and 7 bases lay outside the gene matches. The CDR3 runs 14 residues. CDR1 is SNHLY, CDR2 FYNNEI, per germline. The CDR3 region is CASTKARGQETQYF. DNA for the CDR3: TGTGCCAGCACAAAAGCCAGGGGGCAAGAGACCCAGTACTTC.

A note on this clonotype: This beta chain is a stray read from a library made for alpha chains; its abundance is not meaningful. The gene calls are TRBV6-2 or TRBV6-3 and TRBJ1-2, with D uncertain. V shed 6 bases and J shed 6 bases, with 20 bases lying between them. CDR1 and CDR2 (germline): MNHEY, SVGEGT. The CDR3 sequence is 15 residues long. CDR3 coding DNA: TGTGCCAGCAGAGACCCGGACGGACTCCAGAATGGCTACACCTTC. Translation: CASRDPDGLQNGYTF.

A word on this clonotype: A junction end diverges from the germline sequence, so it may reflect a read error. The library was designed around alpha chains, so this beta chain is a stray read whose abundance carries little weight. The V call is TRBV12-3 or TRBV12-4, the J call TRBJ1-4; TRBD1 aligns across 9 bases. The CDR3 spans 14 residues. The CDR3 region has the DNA TGTGCCAGCCAAGAGGACAGGGGAAATGGAAAACTGTTTTTT. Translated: CASQEDRGNGKLFF.

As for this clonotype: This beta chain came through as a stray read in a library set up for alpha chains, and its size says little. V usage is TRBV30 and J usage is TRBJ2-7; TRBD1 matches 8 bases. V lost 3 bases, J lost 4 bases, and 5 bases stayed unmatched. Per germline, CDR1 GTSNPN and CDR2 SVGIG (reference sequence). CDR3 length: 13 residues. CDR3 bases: TGTGCCTGGAGCCCGGACAGGGCTTACGAGCAGTACTTC. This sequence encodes CAWSPDRAYEQYF.